This T cell receptor (beta chain) was obtained from a study of PD-1 blockade in classical Hodgkin lymphoma. The germline V gene has CDR1 KGHSH and CDR2 LQKENI. This CDR3 region has 14 residues. V lost 0 bases to trimming and J lost 4 bases, with 7 bases between them. Relapse was seen in all patients after autologous stem cell transplantation, and brentuximab vedotin exposure was variable. The best responses consisted of complete response, partial response or progressive disease. Points on this clone: Its antigen is undetermined.

General observations from the study: The study found that TCR diversity rose significantly by C4D1 in CD4+ but not CD8+ cells. Although disease activity or prior therapy may be involved, causes of the repertoire differences remain undefined.

Libraries were prepared by immunoSEQ multiplex PCR; TCRdb keeps only in-frame clonotypes and omits some of them. The sample shows about 45,000 clones, approximately 79% of them seen only once. The source was peripheral blood mononuclear cells (PBMCs), collected before the second cycle of nivolumab. V gene TRBV18 combines with J gene TRBJ1-3; D uncertain. This TCR came from a human donor with classical Hodgkin lymphoma. The CDR3 here is CASSPPLGGNTIYF. CDR3 in DNA: TGTGCCAGCTCACCACCGCTGGGCGGAAACACCATATATTTT.